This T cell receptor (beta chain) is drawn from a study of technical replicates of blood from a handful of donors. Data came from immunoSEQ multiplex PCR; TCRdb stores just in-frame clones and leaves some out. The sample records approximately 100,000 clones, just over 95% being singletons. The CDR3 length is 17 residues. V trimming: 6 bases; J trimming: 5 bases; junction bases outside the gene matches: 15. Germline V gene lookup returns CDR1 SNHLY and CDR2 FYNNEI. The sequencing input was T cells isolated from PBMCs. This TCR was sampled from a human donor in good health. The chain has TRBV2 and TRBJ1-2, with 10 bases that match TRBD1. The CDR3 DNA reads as TGTGCCAGCAGGATAGCCGCCGGGACAGGGGCTTTATATGGCTACACCTTC. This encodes CASRIAAGTGALYGYTF.